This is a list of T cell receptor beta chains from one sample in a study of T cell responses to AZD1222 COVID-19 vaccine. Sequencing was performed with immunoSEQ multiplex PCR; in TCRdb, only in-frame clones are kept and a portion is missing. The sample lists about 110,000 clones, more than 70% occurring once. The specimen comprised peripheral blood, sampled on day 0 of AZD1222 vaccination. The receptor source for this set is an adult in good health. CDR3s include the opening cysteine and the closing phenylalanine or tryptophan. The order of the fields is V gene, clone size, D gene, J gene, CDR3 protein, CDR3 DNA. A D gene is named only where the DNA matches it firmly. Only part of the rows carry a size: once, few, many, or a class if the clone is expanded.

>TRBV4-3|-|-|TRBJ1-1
CASSQDWTSGPWAFF
TGCGCCAGCAGCCAAGATTGGACTTCGGGCCCTTGGGCTTTCTTT
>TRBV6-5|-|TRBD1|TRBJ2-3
CASSYEGAPLYF
TGTGCCAGCAGTTATGAGGGGGCTCCTCTGTATTTT
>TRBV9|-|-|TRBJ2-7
CASSVSGLRVEQYF
TGTGCCAGCAGCGTATCAGGACTGAGGGTAGAGCAGTACTTC
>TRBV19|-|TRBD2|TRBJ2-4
CASMGGGLGKNIQYF
TGTGCCAGTATGGGGGGAGGACTAGGCAAAAACATTCAGTACTTC
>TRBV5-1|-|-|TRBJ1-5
CASSLGDGNQPQHF
TGCGCCAGCAGCTTGGGGGACGGAAATCAGCCCCAGCATTTT
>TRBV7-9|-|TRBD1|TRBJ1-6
CASSPPGQLSPLHF
TGTGCCAGCAGTCCTCCGGGACAGCTTTCACCCCTCCACTTT
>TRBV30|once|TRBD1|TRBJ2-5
CAWSGDRGSGQPRTQYF
TGTGCCTGGAGCGGGGACAGGGGGAGCGGGCAGCCCCGGACCCAGTACTTC
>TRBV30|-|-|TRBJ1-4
CAFAGGSNEKLFF
TGTGCCTTCGCCGGGGGATCTAATGAAAAACTGTTTTTT
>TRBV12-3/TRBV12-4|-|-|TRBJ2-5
CASTPGREETQYF
TGTGCCAGCACCCCCGGGCGAGAAGAGACCCAGTACTTC
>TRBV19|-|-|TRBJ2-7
CASSAYLAEVTYEQYF
TGTGCCAGTAGTGCATACCTGGCAGAAGTGACCTACGAGCAGTACTTC
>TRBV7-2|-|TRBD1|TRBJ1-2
CASSLYGQGNGYTF
TGTGCCAGCAGTCTCTACGGACAGGGGAATGGCTACACCTTC
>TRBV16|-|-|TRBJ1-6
CASSLSDIVNSPLHF
TGTGCCAGCAGCCTGTCGGACATAGTTAATTCACCCCTCCACTTT
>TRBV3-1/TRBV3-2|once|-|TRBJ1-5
CASSQGGRNQPQHF
TGTGCCAGCAGCCAAGGAGGGAGGAATCAGCCCCAGCATTTT
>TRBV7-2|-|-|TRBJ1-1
CASSPSPSNTEAFF
TGTGCCAGCAGCCCGAGTCCTTCGAACACTGAAGCTTTCTTT
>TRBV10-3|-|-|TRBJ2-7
CAISESGDGESYEQYF
TGTGCCATCAGTGAGTCCGGGGACGGGGAGTCCTACGAGCAGTACTTC
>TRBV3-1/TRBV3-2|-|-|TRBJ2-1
CASSQNREWYSEQFF
TGTGCCAGCAGCCAGAACAGGGAGTGGTATAGTGAGCAGTTCTTC
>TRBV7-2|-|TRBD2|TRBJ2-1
CASSRTSGASYNEQFF
TGTGCCAGCAGCCGGACTAGCGGGGCCTCCTACAATGAGCAGTTCTTC
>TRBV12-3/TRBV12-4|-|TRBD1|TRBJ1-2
CASSLGQGRYTF
TGTGCCAGCAGCCTGGGACAGGGCCGTTACACCTTC
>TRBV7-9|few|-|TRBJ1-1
CASSLVNQGRYTEAFF
TGTGCCAGCAGCTTAGTGAATCAGGGAAGGTACACTGAAGCTTTCTTT
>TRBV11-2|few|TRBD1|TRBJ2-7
CASSSRDRGRRDEQYF
TGTGCCAGCAGCTCCCGGGACAGGGGGCGGCGGGACGAGCAGTACTTC
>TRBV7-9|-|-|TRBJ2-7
CASSLGQGIDEQYF
TGTGCCAGCAGCTTAGGGCAGGGGATCGACGAGCAGTACTTC
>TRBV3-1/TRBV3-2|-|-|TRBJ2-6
CASSPTGANVLTF
TGTGCCAGCAGCCCCACCGGGGCCAACGTCCTGACTTTC
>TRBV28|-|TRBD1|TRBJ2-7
CASSSTGHSYEQYF
TGTGCCAGCAGCTCGACAGGGCATTCCTACGAGCAGTACTTC
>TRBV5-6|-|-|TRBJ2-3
CASSFRLGRDTQYF
TGTGCCAGCAGTTTTCGCCTGGGCCGTGATACGCAGTATTTT
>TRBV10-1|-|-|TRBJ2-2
CASSEGGGAFGGELFF
TGCGCCAGCAGTGAAGGAGGGGGGGCCTTCGGCGGGGAGCTGTTTTTT
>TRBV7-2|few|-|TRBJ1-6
CASSTRKTNSPLHF
TGTGCCAGCAGCACTCGAAAGACCAATTCACCCCTCCACTTT
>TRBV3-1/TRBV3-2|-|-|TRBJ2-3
CASSYGGATDTQYF
TGTGCCAGCAGCTATGGGGGGGCCACAGATACGCAGTATTTT
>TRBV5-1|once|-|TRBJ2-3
CASSSGQLTDTQYF
TGCGCCAGCAGCTCCGGACAGCTCACAGATACGCAGTATTTT
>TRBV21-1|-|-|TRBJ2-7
CASSKRGGVVRYEQYF
TGTGCCAGCAGCAAACGTGGGGGGGTGGTAAGGTACGAGCAGTACTTC
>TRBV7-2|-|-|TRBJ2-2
CASSSRGHTGELFF
TGTGCCAGCAGCTCCAGAGGGCACACCGGGGAGCTGTTTTTT
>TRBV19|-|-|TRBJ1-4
CASRPQGPNEKLFF
TGTGCCAGTAGACCACAGGGACCAAATGAAAAACTGTTTTTT
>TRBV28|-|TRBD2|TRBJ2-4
CASSNRGGPKNIQYF
TGTGCCAGCAGTAATCGGGGGGGCCCCAAAAACATTCAGTACTTC
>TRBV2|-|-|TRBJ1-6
CASRLQTESPLHF
TGTGCCAGCAGGTTGCAGACGGAATCACCCCTCCACTTT
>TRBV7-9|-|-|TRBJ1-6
CASSTERSKNSPLHF
TGTGCCAGCAGCACGGAAAGGTCCAAGAATTCACCCCTCCACTTT
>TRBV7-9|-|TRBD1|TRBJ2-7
CASSPGQELSGEQYF
TGTGCCAGCAGCCCGGGACAGGAGCTGTCGGGAGAGCAGTACTTC
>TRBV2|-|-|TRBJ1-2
CASSGLDQGPYGYTF
TGTGCCAGCAGCGGCTTGGACCAAGGGCCATATGGCTACACCTTC
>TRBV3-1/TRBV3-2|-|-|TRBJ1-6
CASSSLNSPLHF
TGTGCCAGCAGCTCCCTTAATTCACCCCTCCACTTT
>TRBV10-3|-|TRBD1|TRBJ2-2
CAISGGTGVNTGELFF
TGTGCCATCAGTGGAGGGACAGGGGTGAACACCGGGGAGCTGTTTTTT
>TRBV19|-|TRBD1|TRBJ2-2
CASTAGQGATTGELFF
TGTGCCAGTACCGCGGGACAGGGGGCGACCACCGGGGAGCTGTTTTTT